Following are 17 T cell receptor beta chains from one sample sequenced in a study of CD8+CD57+ T cells in acquired aplastic anemia. Patients picked for sequencing had shown CD8+CD57+ cell expansion detected by flow cytometry. Using genomic DNA as the template, TCR beta VDJ and CDR3 profiling was carried out. From the reads, TCRdb called clonotypes with MiXCR, one entry per CDR3 protein. The sample has about 120,000 distinct CDR3 sequences; 45% to 60% are singletons. The sample was sorted CD4+, CD8+, or CD8+CD57+ T cells (not recorded which) from PBMCs. The receptors here all came from a human donor with aplastic anemia.

This clonotype showed up many times. This chain uses TRBV7-9 with TRBJ1-2; no reliable D call. The V end was cut by 3 bases, the J end by 4 bases, with 9 bases between. This CDR3 comprises 13 residues. Per the germline V gene, CDR1 is SEHNR and CDR2 is FQNEAQ (reference sequence). The CDR3 DNA follows: TGTGCCAGCAGCTTGGACGACCTCTATGGCTACACCTTC. Protein: CASSLDDLYGYTF.

J is TRBJ2-1 and V is TRBV29-1, with 9 bases fitting TRBD2. The CDR3 totals 13 residues. Germline CDR1 SQVTM, CDR2 ANQGSEA. V gave up 7 bases and J gave up 9 bases; unmatched junction bases: 10. CDR3 amino acids: CSAPQVAGVEQFF. The CDR3 coding sequence is TGCAGCGCACCGCAGGTAGCGGGGGTTGAGCAGTTCTTC.

As for this clonotype: A read error is possible here, since a much larger clone lies one base away. This rearrangement joins TRBV6-9 to TRBJ1-5; TRBD1 might be the D (6 bases). CDR3 size: 14 residues. The V and J ends lost 4 bases and 14 bases respectively, with 21 bases between them. CDR1 is MNHGY and CDR2 is SVAAGI in the germline V gene. The CDR3 sequence is CASSSGTRREAKHF. In nucleotides, the CDR3 is TGTGCCAGCAGTTCCGGGACACGGCGCGAAGCCAAGCATTTT.

This chain uses TRBV20-1 with TRBJ1-2; D is unresolved. V lost 6 bases and J lost 3, with 17 bases in between. CDR3 length equals 14 residues. The germline V gene has CDR1 DFQATT and CDR2 SNEGSKA (reference sequence). CDR3 loop: CSARFVAEDYGYTF. For the CDR3, the DNA is TGCAGTGCCAGATTCGTGGCCGAAGACTATGGCTACACCTTC.

The chain recombines TRBV24-1 with TRBJ2-1, with D uncertain. This CDR3 contains 16 residues. V lost 12 bases and J lost 5, with 25 bases in between. Germline V CDR1 and CDR2: KGHDR, SFDVKD. This chain's CDR3 is CAPYFPGDVGNNEQFF. The CDR3, as DNA: TGTGCCCCCTATTTTCCCGGTGACGTAGGGAACAATGAGCAGTTCTTC.

The chain carries TRBV10-3 and TRBJ2-2; maybe TRBD2 (6 bases). Between the trimmed V and J ends, which lost 10 bases and 0 bases, there was a span of 12 bases. The CDR3 is 14 residues long. Per germline, CDR1 ENHRY and CDR2 SYGVKD. The CDR3 bases are TGTGCCACCCAAAGGGAGGCGAACACCGGGGAGCTGTTTTTT. Translation gives CATQREANTGELFF.

This clonotype was detected many times. The rearrangement joins TRBV29-1 to TRBJ1-1; possible D gene TRBD1, 5 bases. The CDR3 is 13 amino acids. The germline V and J ends were trimmed by 5 bases and 10 bases, with 20 bases remaining between them. CDR1 and CDR2 from the germline V gene are SQVTM and ANQGSEA. The DNA of the CDR3 is TGCAGCGTTCGCACCGGGACGGGAACGGGAGCTTTCTTT. Protein sequence: CSVRTGTGTGAFF. Full variable domain (missing parts from reference TRBV29-1 and TRBJ1-1): SAVISQKPSRDICQRGTSLTIQCQVDSQVTMMFWYRQQPGQSLTLIATANQGSEATYESGFVIDKFPISRPNLTFSTLTVSNMSPEDSSIYLCSVRTGTGTGAFFGQGTRLTVV.

Notes on this clonotype: One end of the junction varies from germline; a read error may be responsible. This chain connects TRBV15 to TRBJ1-1; no definite D call. The CDR3 sequence is 14 residues long. Germline assignment: CDR1 LNHNV and CDR2 YYDKDF (reference sequence). The CDR3 sequence is CASSSLGRTPEAFF. CDR3 sequence (DNA): TGTGCCAGCAGCTCCTTGGGAAGGACCCCTGAAGCTTTCTTT.

This chain connects TRBV24-1 to TRBJ2-5, with 7 bases that match TRBD2. CDR3 length: 15 amino acids. CDR1 and CDR2 (germline): KGHDR, SFDVKD. J lost 3 bases, V lost 7 bases, and 10 bases had no gene match. This chain's CDR3 is CATSENSGFEETQYF. For the CDR3, the DNA is TGTGCCACCAGCGAGAATAGCGGGTTCGAAGAGACCCAGTACTTC.

This clonotype appeared once. This chain connects TRBV7-9 to TRBJ2-7, with 7 positions matching TRBD2. Germline V CDR1 and CDR2: SEHNR, FQNEAQ (reference sequence). This CDR3 is 15 amino acids long. Germline trimming cut 5 bases from V and 1 base from J; bases unmatched to any gene: 8. The CDR3 reads CASSPTSEYSYEQYF. The CDR3 DNA is TGTGCCAGCAGCCCCACTAGCGAATATTCCTACGAGCAGTACTTC.

This clonotype was counted at least ten times. The genes are TRBV25-1 and TRBJ1-2; D uncertain. The germline V gene has CDR1 MGHDK and CDR2 SYGVNS. This CDR3 contains 11 residues. Trimming shortened V by 3 bases and J by 8 bases, and 7 bases separated the two germline ends. The CDR3 sequence: CASSDLSGYTF. The CDR3 coding sequence is TGTGCCAGCAGTGACCTAAGCGGCTACACCTTC.

This chain uses TRBV29-1 with TRBJ2-2, with unresolved D. Deletions cut 0 bases from V and 7 bases from J, with 6 bases between. Germline CDR1 SQVTM, CDR2 ANQGSEA. The CDR3 consists of 12 residues. CDR3 region: CSVEDPGGELFF. The CDR3 DNA is TGCAGCGTTGAAGACCCTGGCGGGGAGCTGTTTTTT.

The chain uses TRBV7-3 and TRBJ1-1; no clear D. This CDR3 comprises 13 residues. V was shortened by 2 bases and J by 8 bases, with 12 bases between the two germline ends. CDR1 and CDR2 (germline): SGHTA, FQGTGA. CDR3 in amino acids: CASSLPGPPEAFF. The CDR3 DNA reads TGTGCCAGCAGCTTACCCGGCCCGCCCGAAGCTTTCTTT.

This rearrangement joins TRBV19 to TRBJ2-7, with D possibly being TRBD1 (6 bases). Germline V gives CDR1 LNHDA, CDR2 SQIVND (reference sequence). This CDR3 region has 14 residues. Trimming stripped 6 bases from V and 3 bases from J, with 15 bases between. The CDR3 loop reads CASRPPGASYEQYF. The CDR3 region has the DNA TGTGCCAGTAGGCCCCCAGGGGCGAGCTACGAGCAGTACTTC.

In this sample, this clonotype turned up a few times. V usage is TRBV29-1 and J usage is TRBJ1-2; D unresolved. Germline-derived CDR1 and CDR2 are SQVTM and ANQGSEA. The V end lost 6 bases, the J end lost 5 bases, and 10 bases lay between the germline ends. The CDR3 sequence is 11 residues long. The chain's CDR3 is CSVAGTYGYTF. CDR3 nucleotide sequence: TGCAGCGTGGCAGGTACTTATGGCTACACCTTC.

This clonotype was counted at least ten times. This rearrangement joins TRBV5-4 to TRBJ2-7, with 11 bases aligning to TRBD1. The germline V gene has CDR1 SGHNT and CDR2 YYREEE (reference sequence). There are 15 residues in the CDR3. V gave up 0 bases and J gave up 5 bases; unmatched junction bases: 4. The CDR3 loop is CASSLDGTGGDEQYF. As DNA, the CDR3 is TGTGCCAGCAGCTTGGATGGGACAGGGGGGGACGAGCAGTACTTC.

Comment on this clonotype: One end of the junction does not line up with germline, which may come from a read error. The chain has TRBV15 and TRBJ1-6, with D tentatively TRBD1 (5 bases). The CDR3 spans 15 residues. Germline-derived CDR1 and CDR2 are LNHNV and YYDKDF (reference sequence). The CDR3 loop reads CATSGDSGTNSPLHF. The CDR3 region has the DNA TGTGCCACCAGCGGAGATTCGGGGACGAATTCACCCCTCCACTTT.